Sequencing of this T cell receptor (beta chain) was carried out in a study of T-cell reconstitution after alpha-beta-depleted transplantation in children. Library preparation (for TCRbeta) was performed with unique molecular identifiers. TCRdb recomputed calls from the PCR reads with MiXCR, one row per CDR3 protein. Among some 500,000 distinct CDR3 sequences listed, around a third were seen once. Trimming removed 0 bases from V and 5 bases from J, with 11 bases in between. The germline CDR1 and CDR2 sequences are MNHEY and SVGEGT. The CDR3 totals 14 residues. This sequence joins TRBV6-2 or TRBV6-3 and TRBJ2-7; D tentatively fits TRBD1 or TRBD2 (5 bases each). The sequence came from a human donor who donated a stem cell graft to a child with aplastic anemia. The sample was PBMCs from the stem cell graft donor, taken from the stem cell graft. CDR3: CASSYSSWDHEQYF. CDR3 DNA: TGTGCCAGCAGTTACTCGTCCTGGGACCACGAGCAGTACTTC.